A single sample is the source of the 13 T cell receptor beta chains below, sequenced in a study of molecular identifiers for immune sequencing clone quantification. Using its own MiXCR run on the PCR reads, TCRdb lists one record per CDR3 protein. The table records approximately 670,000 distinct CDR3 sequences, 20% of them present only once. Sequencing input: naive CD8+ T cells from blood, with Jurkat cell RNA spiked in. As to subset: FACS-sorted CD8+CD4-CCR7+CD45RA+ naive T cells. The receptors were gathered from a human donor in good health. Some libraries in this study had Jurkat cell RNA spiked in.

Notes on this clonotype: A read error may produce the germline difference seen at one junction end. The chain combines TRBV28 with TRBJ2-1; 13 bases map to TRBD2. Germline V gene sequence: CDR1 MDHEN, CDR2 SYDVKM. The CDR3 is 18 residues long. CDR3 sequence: CASSFRLAGGGGSDEQSF. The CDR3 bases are TGTGCCAGCAGTTTCCGACTAGCGGGAGGAGGAGGGAGCGATGAGCAGTCCTTC.

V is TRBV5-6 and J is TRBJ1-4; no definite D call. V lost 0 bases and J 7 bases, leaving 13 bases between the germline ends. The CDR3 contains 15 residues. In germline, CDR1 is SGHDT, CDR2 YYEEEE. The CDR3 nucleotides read TGTGCCAGCAGCTTGGATGAGTTTGGGATTGAAAAACTGTTTTTT. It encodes CASSLDEFGIEKLFF.

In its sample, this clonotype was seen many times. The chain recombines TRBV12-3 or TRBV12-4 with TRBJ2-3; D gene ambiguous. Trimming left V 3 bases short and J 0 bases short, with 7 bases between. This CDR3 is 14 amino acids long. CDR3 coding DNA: TGTGCCAGCAGTTTTACCCTCAGCACAGATACGCAGTATTTT. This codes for CASSFTLSTDTQYF.

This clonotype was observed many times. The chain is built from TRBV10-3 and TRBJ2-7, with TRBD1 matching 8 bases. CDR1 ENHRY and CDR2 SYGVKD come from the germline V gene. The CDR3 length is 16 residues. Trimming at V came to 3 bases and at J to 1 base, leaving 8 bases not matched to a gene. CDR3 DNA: TGTGCCATCAGTGATTCGCCAGGGGGCCGGTCCTACGAGCAGTACTTC. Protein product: CAISDSPGGRSYEQYF.

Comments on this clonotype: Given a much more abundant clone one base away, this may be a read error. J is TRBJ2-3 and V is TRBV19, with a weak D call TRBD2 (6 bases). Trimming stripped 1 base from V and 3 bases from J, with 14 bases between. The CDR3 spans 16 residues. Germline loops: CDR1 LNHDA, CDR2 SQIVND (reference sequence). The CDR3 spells CASSIVPGSFTDTQYF. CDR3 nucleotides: TGTGCCAGTAGTATAGTTCCCGGGAGCTTTACAGATACGCAGTATTTT. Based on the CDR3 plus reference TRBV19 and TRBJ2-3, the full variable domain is DGGITQSPKYLFRKEGQNVTLSCEQNLNHDAMYWYRQDPGQGLRLIYYSQIVNDFQKGDIAEGYSVSREKKESFPLTVTSAQKNPTAFYLCASSIVPGSFTDTQYFGPGTRLTVL.

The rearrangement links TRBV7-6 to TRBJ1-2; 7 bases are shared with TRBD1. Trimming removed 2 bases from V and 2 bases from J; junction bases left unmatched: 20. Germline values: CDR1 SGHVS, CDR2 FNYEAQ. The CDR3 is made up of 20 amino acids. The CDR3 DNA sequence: TGTGCCAGCAGCTTATACTACTCGACCGGGACAGAGACTTCGAACTATGGCTACACCTTC. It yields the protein CASSLYYSTGTETSNYGYTF.

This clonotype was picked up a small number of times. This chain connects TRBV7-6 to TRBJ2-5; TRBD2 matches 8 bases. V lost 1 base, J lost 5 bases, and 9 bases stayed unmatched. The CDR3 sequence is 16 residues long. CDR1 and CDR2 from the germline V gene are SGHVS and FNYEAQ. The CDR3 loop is CASSLEAGAPGETQYF. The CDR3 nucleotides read TGTGCCAGCAGCTTAGAAGCGGGGGCCCCCGGGGAGACCCAGTACTTC.

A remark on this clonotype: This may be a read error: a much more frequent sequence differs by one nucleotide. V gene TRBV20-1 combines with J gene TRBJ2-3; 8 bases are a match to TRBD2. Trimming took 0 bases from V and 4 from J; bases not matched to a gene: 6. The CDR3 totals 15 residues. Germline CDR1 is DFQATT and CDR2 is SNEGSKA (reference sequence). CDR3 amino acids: CSARDSGESADTQYF. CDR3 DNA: TGCAGTGCTAGAGATAGCGGGGAGAGCGCAGATACGCAGTATTTT.

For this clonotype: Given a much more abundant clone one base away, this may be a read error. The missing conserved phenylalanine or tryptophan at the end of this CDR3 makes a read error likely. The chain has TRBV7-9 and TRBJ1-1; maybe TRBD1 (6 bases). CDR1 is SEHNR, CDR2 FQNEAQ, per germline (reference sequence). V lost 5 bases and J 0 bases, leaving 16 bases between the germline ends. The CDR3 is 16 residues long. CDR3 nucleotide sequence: TGTGCCAGCAGCCTCCCGTTGACAGGTATGAACACTGAAGCTTTCCTT. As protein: CASSLPLTGMNTEAFL.

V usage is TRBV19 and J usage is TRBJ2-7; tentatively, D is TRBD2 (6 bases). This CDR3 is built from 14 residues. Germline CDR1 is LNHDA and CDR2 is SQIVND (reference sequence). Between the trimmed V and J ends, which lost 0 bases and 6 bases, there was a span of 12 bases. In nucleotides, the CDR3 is TGTGCCAGTAGTATAGATGCGGGGACGGGCGAGCAGTACTTC. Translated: CASSIDAGTGEQYF.

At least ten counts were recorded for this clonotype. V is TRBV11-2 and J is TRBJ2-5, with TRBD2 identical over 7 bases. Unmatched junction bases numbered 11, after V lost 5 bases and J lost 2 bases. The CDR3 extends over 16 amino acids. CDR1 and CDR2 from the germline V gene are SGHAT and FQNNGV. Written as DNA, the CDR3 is TGTGCCAGCAGCACCGGGCTGGCGGGGGTACAAGAGACCCAGTACTTC. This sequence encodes CASSTGLAGVQETQYF.

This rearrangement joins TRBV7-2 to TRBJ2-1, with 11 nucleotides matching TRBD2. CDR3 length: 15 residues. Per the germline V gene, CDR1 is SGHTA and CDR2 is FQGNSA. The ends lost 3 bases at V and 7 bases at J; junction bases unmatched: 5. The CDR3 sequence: CASSFGSGRVNEQFF. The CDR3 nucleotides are TGTGCCAGCAGCTTTGGTAGCGGGAGGGTAAATGAGCAGTTCTTC.

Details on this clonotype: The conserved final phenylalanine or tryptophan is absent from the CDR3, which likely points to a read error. The CDR3 sequence: CASSSPVDRAEETQYC. CDR3 sequence (DNA): TGTGCCAGCAGCTCCCCCGTGGACAGGGCGGAAGAGACCCAGTACTGC. This chain joins TRBV7-9 and TRBJ2-5; 8 nucleotides match TRBD1. This CDR3 comprises 16 residues. J was trimmed by 3 bases and V by 4 bases; bases with no gene match: 10. CDR1 and CDR2 (germline): SEHNR, FQNEAQ (reference sequence).